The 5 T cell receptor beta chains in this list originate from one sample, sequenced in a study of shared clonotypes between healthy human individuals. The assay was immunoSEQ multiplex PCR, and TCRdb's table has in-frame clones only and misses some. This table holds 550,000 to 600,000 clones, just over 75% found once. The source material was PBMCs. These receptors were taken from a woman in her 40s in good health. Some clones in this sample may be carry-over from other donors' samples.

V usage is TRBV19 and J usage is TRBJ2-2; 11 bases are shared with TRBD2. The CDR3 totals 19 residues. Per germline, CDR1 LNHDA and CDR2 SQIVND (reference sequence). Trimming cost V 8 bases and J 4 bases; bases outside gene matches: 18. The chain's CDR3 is CASENGQEGSGRGTGELFF. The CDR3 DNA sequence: TGTGCCAGTGAGAACGGACAGGAGGGTAGCGGGAGGGGCACCGGGGAGCTGTTTTTT.

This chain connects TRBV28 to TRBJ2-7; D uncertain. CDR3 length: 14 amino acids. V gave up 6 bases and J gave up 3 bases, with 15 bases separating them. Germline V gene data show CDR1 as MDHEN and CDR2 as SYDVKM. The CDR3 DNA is TGTGCCAGCAGCTCCCCTCCCCGCTACTACGAGCAGTACTTC. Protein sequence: CASSSPPRYYEQYF. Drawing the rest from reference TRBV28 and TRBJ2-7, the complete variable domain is DVKVTQSSRYLVKRTGEKVFLECVQDMDHENMFWYRQDPGLGLRLIYFSYDVKMKEKGDIPEGYSVSREKKERFSLILESASTNQTSMYLCASSSPPRYYEQYFGPGTRLTVT.

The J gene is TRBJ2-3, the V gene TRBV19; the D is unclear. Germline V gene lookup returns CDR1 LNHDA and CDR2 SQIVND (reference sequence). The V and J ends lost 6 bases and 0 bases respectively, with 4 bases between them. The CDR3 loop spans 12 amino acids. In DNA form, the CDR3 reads TGTGCCAGTAGGACGAGCACAGATACGCAGTATTTT. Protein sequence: CASRTSTDTQYF.

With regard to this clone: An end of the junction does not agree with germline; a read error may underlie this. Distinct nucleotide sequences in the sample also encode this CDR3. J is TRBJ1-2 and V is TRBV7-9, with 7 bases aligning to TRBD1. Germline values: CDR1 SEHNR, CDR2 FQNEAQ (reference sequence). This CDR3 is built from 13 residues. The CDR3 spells CASSTGNDYGYTF. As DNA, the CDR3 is TGCGCCAGCTCGACAGGGAATGACTATGGCTACACCTTC.

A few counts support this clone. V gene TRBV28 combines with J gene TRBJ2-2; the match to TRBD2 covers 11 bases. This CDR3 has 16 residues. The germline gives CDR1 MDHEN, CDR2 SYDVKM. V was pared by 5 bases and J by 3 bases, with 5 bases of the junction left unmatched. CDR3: CASSLAGGLDTGELFF. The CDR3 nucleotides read TGTGCCAGCAGTCTAGCGGGAGGTTTGGACACCGGGGAGCTGTTTTTT.